The present T cell receptor (beta chain) was sequenced within a study of T cells after yellow fever vaccination. General study results and limits: Among all clonotypes, a small share was observed in both CD4 and CD8 compartments.

MiXCR was run by TCRdb on the 5' RACE reads, yielding one entry per CDR3 protein. Among about 240,000 distinct CDR3 sequences listed, about 7.1% were seen once. V dropped 0 bases and J dropped 0 bases, with 12 bases sitting between them. Germline CDR1 reads LGHNA; CDR2 reads YSLEER. The CDR3 totals 16 residues. As concerns this clonotype: Its antigen is not identified. This may arise from a read error, as a much more abundant clone is one base away.

This clonotype was sampled from a man younger than 40 who received the YFV17D yellow fever vaccine. Sequences were derived from CD4+ T cells sorted from PBMCs, sampled 15 days after the yellow fever booster vaccination. The chain carries TRBV4-3 and TRBJ2-7; D perhaps matches TRBD2 (6 bases). The DNA of the CDR3 is TGCGCCAGCAGCCAAGATGTAGCGGTCTACTCCTACGAGCAGTACTTC. This encodes CASSQDVAVYSYEQYF.